These 5 T cell receptor beta chains originate from one sample sequenced in a study of blood T cell repertoires in COVID-19. The data were produced by immunoSEQ multiplex PCR, yet TCRdb's version contains in-frame clones alone and is incomplete. The data contain under 300,000 clones, 70% to 90% of them singletons. Sequenced material: PBMCs or T cells enriched from blood (not recorded which). The origin of the receptors is a middle-aged woman with acute COVID-19.

CDR3 region: CASSLGIRSSYNSPLHF. The DNA for the CDR3 is TGTGCCAGCAGCTTAGGGATAAGGAGCTCCTATAATTCACCCCTCCACTTT. The chain carries TRBV7-2 and TRBJ1-6; D remains unclear. Per germline, CDR1 SGHTA and CDR2 FQGNSA. The CDR3 has 17 amino acids. Trimming took 1 base from V and 0 from J, leaving 10 bases between them.

This clone has only a few counts. The chain links TRBV9 to TRBJ1-6, with D perhaps TRBD1 (5 bases). The CDR3 consists of 15 residues. The V gene lost 2 bases and the J gene lost 3 bases, with 9 bases spanning the gap. The germline gives CDR1 SGDLS, CDR2 YYNGEE. The DNA for the CDR3 is TGTGCCAGCAGCGTTGGGGGGGTCTATAATTCACCCCTCCACTTT. Protein product: CASSVGGVYNSPLHF.

The CDR3 region has the DNA TGTGCCACCAGTGACCAAACGACAGGGCAGCCCCAGCATTTT. It is translated as CATSDQTTGQPQHF. The chain joins TRBV24-1 to TRBJ1-5; 7 nucleotides align to TRBD1. Germline-derived CDR1 and CDR2 are KGHDR and SFDVKD. V lost 4 bases to trimming and J lost 7 bases; unmatched junction nucleotides: 6. There are 14 residues in the CDR3.

V gene TRBV19 combines with J gene TRBJ2-3; TRBD1 might be the D (7 bases). The germline V gene has CDR1 LNHDA and CDR2 SQIVND (reference sequence). The CDR3 spans 16 residues. V dropped 5 bases and J dropped 4 bases, with 19 bases sitting between them. CDR3 DNA sequence: TGTGCCAGTAGTCCTAGGGGGCGCACGGGGGCAGATACGCAGTATTTT. Its protein is CASSPRGRTGADTQYF.

The V and J genes are TRBV15 and TRBJ1-4; TRBD1 matches 12 bases. Germline CDR1 reads LNHNV; CDR2 reads YYDKDF (reference sequence). Trimming at V came to 1 base and at J to 8 bases, leaving 8 bases not matched to a gene. This CDR3 has 17 residues. The CDR3 is CATSRGGQGARGEKLFF. As DNA, the CDR3 is TGTGCCACCAGCAGAGGGGGACAGGGGGCGCGAGGGGAAAAACTGTTTTTT.